This is a list of T cell receptor beta chains from one sample in a study of shared clonotypes between healthy human individuals. Clones were sequenced by immunoSEQ multiplex PCR, and TCRdb holds only the in-frame ones, with some missing. The sample consists of about 1.1 million clones, around 82% of them appearing once. The specimen sequenced was memory CD4+ T cells from PBMCs. The source is a man aged 18 to 30 in good health. Some clones in this sample may be carry-over from other donors' samples. CDR3s include the opening cysteine and the closing phenylalanine or tryptophan. The D gene is left open where the match is weak. Size is omitted from some rows. Given values are once, few, many or a class for expanded clones.

v_gene,abundance,d_gene,j_gene,CDR3nt,CDR3aa
TRBV28,-,TRBD1,TRBJ1-1,TGTGCCAGCAGTTTGGGAGGGGGCAGGGGCACTGAAGCTTTCTTT,CASSLGGGRGTEAFF
TRBV7-8,-,-,TRBJ1-4,TGTGCCAGCAGCTCTCGGGGTCCCACTAATGAAAAACTGTTTTTT,CASSSRGPTNEKLFF
TRBV7-9,-,-,TRBJ1-1,TGTGCCAGCAGCTGGGGACCGTACACTGAAGCTTTCTTT,CASSWGPYTEAFF
TRBV7-9,-,TRBD1,TRBJ2-7,TGTGCCAGCAGCCCTCGGACAGGGCGTAAGCAGTACTTC,CASSPRTGRKQYF
TRBV28,-,-,TRBJ1-5,TGTGCCAGCAGTTTCTCCAGGGGCCGGCAGCCCCAGCATTTT,CASSFSRGRQPQHF
TRBV27,-,-,TRBJ1-1,TGTGCCAGCAGTTTACAGAGAGACACTGAAGCTTTCTTT,CASSLQRDTEAFF
TRBV28,-,-,TRBJ2-7,TGTGCCAGCAGGGGTCCAGGGTCTTCCTACGAGCAGTACTTC,CASRGPGSSYEQYF
TRBV7-9,-,-,TRBJ2-1,TGTGCCAGCAGCTTAGCGCCCAGGGCCGGGATCGGCAATGAGCAGTTCTTC,CASSLAPRAGIGNEQFF
TRBV14,few,TRBD1,TRBJ2-7,TGTGCCAGCAGCCAAGACAGGGGGTTGAGGCAGTACTTC,CASSQDRGLRQYF
TRBV2,-,-,TRBJ2-3,TGTGCCAGCCGTTATGCAGATACGCAGTATTTT,CASRYADTQYF
TRBV30,-,-,TRBJ2-5,TGTGCCTGGAGTATTGCTACCCCGGGTGAGCAGTACTTC,CAWSIATPGEQYF
TRBV29-1,-,TRBD1,TRBJ1-5,TGCAGCGCGGGACAGGCCCCGGATCAGCCCCAGCATTTT,CSAGQAPDQPQHF
TRBV6-1,-,-,TRBJ2-1,TGTGCCAGCAGTGATCAGGGGGGCATTGAGCAGTTCTTC,CASSDQGGIEQFF
TRBV18,many,TRBD1,TRBJ1-2,TGTGCCAGCTCACCACTGGGCGGACAGGGCCTCTATGGCTACACCTTC,CASSPLGGQGLYGYTF
TRBV19,few,TRBD1,TRBJ2-7,TGTGCCAGTAGTGTTGGGACAGGCTCCTCCTACGAGCAGTACTTC,CASSVGTGSSYEQYF
TRBV5-1,-,TRBD1,TRBJ1-5,TGCGCCAGCAGCACCGGACAGGGGGGTGGCAATCAGCCCCAGCATTTT,CASSTGQGGGNQPQHF
TRBV28,-,-,TRBJ1-3,TGTGCCAGCCAGCAGTTTGGTGGTGGGCTAGGTATTGGAAACACCATATATTTT,CASQQFGGGLGIGNTIYF
TRBV5-6,few,-,TRBJ1-2,TGTGCCAGCAGCGCACCCCTGTATGGCTACACCTTC,CASSAPLYGYTF
TRBV18,-,TRBD1,TRBJ1-5,TGTGCCAGCTCACCAGGCCAGGGGGTGTCTCATCAGCCCCAGCATTTT,CASSPGQGVSHQPQHF
TRBV30,-,TRBD2,TRBJ2-7,TGTGCCTCTAGCGGGATGTACGAGCAGTACTTC,CASSGMYEQYF
TRBV5-1,-,TRBD2,TRBJ2-3,TGCGCCAGCAGCCGGGGACTAGCGGGTCCAGATACGCAGTATTTT,CASSRGLAGPDTQYF
TRBV12-2,once,-,TRBJ2-7,TGTGCAAGTCGCTTAGCAGGGATCGACGAGCAGTACTTC,CASRLAGIDEQYF
TRBV20-1,-,TRBD2,TRBJ2-1,TGCAGTGCTAGGGGACTAGCAGAGCAGTTCTTC,CSARGLAEQFF
TRBV18,-,TRBD1,TRBJ1-3,TGTGCCAGCTCTCGACAGGGGGCACTCTCTGGAAACACCATATATTTT,CASSRQGALSGNTIYF
TRBV4-3,-,-,TRBJ2-1,TGCGCCAGCAGCTTTGACAGGATTAGTGAGCAGTTCTTC,CASSFDRISEQFF
TRBV6-5,-,TRBD1,TRBJ2-7,TGTGCCAGCAGTTATTACGGGACAGGGGGCTTCGAGCAGTACTTC,CASSYYGTGGFEQYF
TRBV27,-,TRBD2,TRBJ2-5,TGTGCCAGCAGTTTATCCATCGGGGGGGCAGGGGAAGAGACCCAGTACTTC,CASSLSIGGAGEETQYF
TRBV6-6,-,-,TRBJ2-3,TGTGCCAGCAGTTACGCACGGGGCACAGATACGCAGTATTTT,CASSYARGTDTQYF
TRBV7-8,-,TRBD1,TRBJ1-1,TGTGCCAGCAGCTTAGCCGCCAGGGGGCTAAACACTGAAGCTTTCTTT,CASSLAARGLNTEAFF
TRBV7-2,-,-,TRBJ2-4,TGTGCCAGCAGCCAGGGACTAGCCAAAAACATTCAGTACTTC,CASSQGLAKNIQYF
TRBV7-8,-,TRBD1,TRBJ2-7,TGTGCCAGCAGCTTATTAACTGTAGGGACAGGGTCAAACGAGCAGTACTTC,CASSLLTVGTGSNEQYF
TRBV5-1,-,TRBD2,TRBJ2-3,TGCGCCAGCAGCTCGGGACTAGCGGGTGGGAAGGATACGCAGTATTTT,CASSSGLAGGKDTQYF
TRBV7-9,-,-,TRBJ2-3,TGTGCCAGCAGCCCACGACTGGCGAGCACAGATACGCAGTATTTT,CASSPRLASTDTQYF
TRBV7-9,many,-,TRBJ1-1,TGTGCCAGCAGCCCCCAGGGACTCTTTAGAATGTCTGAAGCTTTCTTT,CASSPQGLFRMSEAFF
TRBV20-1,-,-,TRBJ1-1,TGCAGTGCAAGAAGGTCTGAAGCTTTCTTT,CSARRSEAFF
TRBV5-1,-,TRBD2,TRBJ2-3,TGCGCCAGCAGCTTGAGGCTAGCGGCAGATACGCAGTATTTT,CASSLRLAADTQYF
TRBV21-1,-,-,TRBJ2-5,TGTGCCAGCAGCAAAGTCAGAGGACAGGGGTCCCAAGAGACCCAGTACTTC,CASSKVRGQGSQETQYF
TRBV2,-,-,TRBJ1-1,TGTGCCAGCAGTATACGGAGGGGGAGAAACACTGAAGCTTTCTTT,CASSIRRGRNTEAFF
TRBV5-4,-,TRBD2,TRBJ2-1,TGTGCCAGCAGCTTGGAGGCCGGGAGGTACCTTGAGAATGAGCAGTTCTTC,CASSLEAGRYLENEQFF
TRBV19,few,TRBD1,TRBJ1-2,TGTGCCAGTAGTAGAACCGGGACAGGCTATGGCTACACCTTC,CASSRTGTGYGYTF
TRBV30,-,-,TRBJ2-5,TGTGCCTGGAGTGCTAGTCACGCGACGGCCCGGGAGTACTTC,CAWSASHATAREYF
TRBV2,once,-,TRBJ2-2,TGTGCCAGCAGGGTGAAGGGCGGGGAGCTGTTTTTT,CASRVKGGELFF
TRBV18,-,-,TRBJ2-4,TGTGCCAGCTCACCTAGTTCGGGATCTTGGGTAAAACAAGTTCGCCTTCAGTACTTC,CASSPSSGSWVKQVRLQYF
TRBV18,-,TRBD1,TRBJ1-1,TGTGCCAGCTCACCGACAGGGACAGGGGTCAGTGAAGCTTTCTTT,CASSPTGTGVSEAFF
TRBV27,-,-,TRBJ2-5,TGTGCCAGCAGACCCAGAGAGGGGGGGAGGGAGACCCAGTACTTC,CASRPREGGRETQYF
TRBV27,-,-,TRBJ2-7,TGTGCCAGCAGTTTATCCGCCCCCTACGAGCAGTACTTC,CASSLSAPYEQYF
TRBV4-1,few,TRBD2,TRBJ2-2,TGCGCCAGCAGCCCCCTGACTAGCGGGCGCAACACCGGGGAGCTGTTTTTT,CASSPLTSGRNTGELFF
TRBV7-2,-,TRBD2,TRBJ2-3,TGTGCCAGCAGCTTATTCGCGGGAGGGCGCACAGATACGCAGTATTTT,CASSLFAGGRTDTQYF
TRBV2,-,-,TRBJ2-1,TGTGCCAGCAGTCACAATGAGCAGTTCTTC,CASSHNEQFF
TRBV5-1,-,TRBD2,TRBJ2-1,TGCGCCAGCAGCTCCCGACTAGCGGGAGGAGTTGGTGAGCAGTTCTTC,CASSSRLAGGVGEQFF
TRBV4-3,-,-,TRBJ2-1,TGCGCCAGCAGCCAAGTCTTCGAGCGATACTTCGGGGAGCAGTTCTTC,CASSQVFERYFGEQFF
TRBV20-1,once,-,TRBJ2-7,TGCAGTGCTGTCGGCATATACGAGCAGTACTTC,CSAVGIYEQYF
TRBV5-8,-,-,TRBJ1-1,TGTGCCAGCAGCTTTGAGGAGTACACTGAAGCTTTCTTT,CASSFEEYTEAFF
TRBV11-3,-,TRBD1,TRBJ2-5,TGTGCCAGCAGCAGCGGACAGGGTTCCCAAGAGACCCAGTACTTC,CASSSGQGSQETQYF
TRBV28,once,-,TRBJ1-2,TGTGCCAGCAGTTTAAGGACAGCGGCTTCCTATGGCTACACCTTC,CASSLRTAASYGYTF
TRBV30,-,TRBD1,TRBJ1-1,TGTGCCTGGTCCGGGACAGGGAACACTGAAGCTTTCTTT,CAWSGTGNTEAFF
TRBV14,-,TRBD2,TRBJ2-7,TGTGCCAGCAGCCGTCTTCGAGCGGGAGGGCGAGAGCAGTACTTC,CASSRLRAGGREQYF
TRBV2,-,-,TRBJ2-5,TGTGCCAGCAGCACACAAGAGACCCAGTACTTC,CASSTQETQYF
TRBV9,-,TRBD2,TRBJ2-3,TGTGCCAGCAGCGGCGGACTAGCGGGAACTAGCACAGATACGCAGTATTTT,CASSGGLAGTSTDTQYF